This T cell receptor beta chain is drawn from a study of T-cell reconstitution after alpha-beta-depleted transplantation in children. Overall study results and limits: Fresh T-cell production supplied most of the T-cell counts and diversity seen one year after transplant.

During its preparation, the TCRbeta library received unique molecular identifiers. TCRdb ran MiXCR on the PCR reads and lists one entry per CDR3 protein. Among under 850,000 distinct CDR3 sequences listed, under 15% were seen once. CDR3 size: 15 residues. The germline V and J ends were trimmed by 3 bases and 3 bases, with 14 bases remaining between them. Germline V gene lookup returns CDR1 SGHTA and CDR2 FQGTGA. About this clonotype: Its antigen remains unidentified.

Source: PBMCs, taken before TCRalphabeta/CD19-depleted stem cell transplant. The source of this sequence is a girl aged 2-9 years with congenital amegakaryocytic thrombocytopenia, due to receive a stem cell transplant. The chain links TRBV7-3 to TRBJ1-1; D unclear. CDR3 coding DNA: TGTGCCAGCAGCTTGCTGGTACGGGTGGACACTGAAGCTTTCTTT. As protein: CASSLLVRVDTEAFF. The entire variable domain, with the rest obtained from reference TRBV7-3 and TRBJ1-1, is as follows: GAGVSQTPSNKVTEKGKYVELRCDPISGHTALYWYRQSLGQGPEFLIYFQGTGAADDSGLPNDRFFAVRPEGSVSTLKIQRTERGDSAVYLCASSLLVRVDTEAFFGQGTRLTVV.